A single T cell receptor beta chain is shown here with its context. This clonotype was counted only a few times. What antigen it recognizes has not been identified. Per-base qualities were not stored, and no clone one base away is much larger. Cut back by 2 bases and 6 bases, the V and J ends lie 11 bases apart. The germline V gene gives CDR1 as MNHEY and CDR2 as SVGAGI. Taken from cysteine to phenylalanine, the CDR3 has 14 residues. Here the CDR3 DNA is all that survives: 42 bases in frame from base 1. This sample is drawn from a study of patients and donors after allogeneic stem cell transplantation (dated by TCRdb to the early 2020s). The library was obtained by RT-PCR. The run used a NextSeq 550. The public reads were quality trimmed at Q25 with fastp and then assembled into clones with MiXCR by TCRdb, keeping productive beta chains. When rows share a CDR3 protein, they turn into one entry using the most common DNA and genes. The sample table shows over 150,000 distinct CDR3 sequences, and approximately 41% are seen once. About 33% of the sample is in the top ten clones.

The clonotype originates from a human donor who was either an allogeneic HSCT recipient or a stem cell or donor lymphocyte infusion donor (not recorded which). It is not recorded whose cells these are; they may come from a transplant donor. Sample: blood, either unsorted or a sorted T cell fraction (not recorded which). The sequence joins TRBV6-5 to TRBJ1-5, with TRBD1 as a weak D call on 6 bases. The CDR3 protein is CASSYEQGSQPQHF. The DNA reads TGTGCCAGCAGTTACGAACAGGGAAGTCAGCCCCAGCATTTT.